This is a list of T cell receptor beta chains from one sample in a study of shared clonotypes between healthy human individuals. Some clones are missing from TCRdb's copy, which holds only in-frame ones; the method was immunoSEQ multiplex PCR. The sample comprises some 2,100,000 clones, more than 85% of which are singletons, and roughly 1.7% rests with the top ten. Material: naive CD8+ T cells from PBMCs. These receptors originate from a man between 18 and 35 years old in good health. Some clones in this sample may be carry-over from other donors' samples. CDR3s leave out the opening cysteine and the closing phenylalanine or tryptophan.

TRBV10-3	AISEPKGTGQGPEQY
TRBV19	ASSLFGASYEQY
TRBV27	ASTSWQLPLSGYNEQF
TRBV19	ASSESGGSINYGYT
TRBV11-2	ASSAENTQY
TRBV28	ASTLGFFKYTEAF
TRBV5-4	ASSARGPVNTEAF
TRBV10-3	AISDAGGSQPQH
TRBV7-9	ASSHESYGYT
TRBV2	ASSRILLAGAHQETQY
TRBV10-3	AISESMETGLRFNYGYT
TRBV28	ASSFPTSTGELF
TRBV27	ASSTRDSNTGELF
TRBV28	ASSHRGRDDEQY
TRBV19	ASSIDRTGIREQY
TRBV27	ASSFGGQGAPIYEQY
TRBV29-1	SVGAGDGYGYT
TRBV5-8	ASSPRLAGTDTQY
TRBV4-1	ASSQDLAGPYNEQF
TRBV7-8	ASSPDRGRSYEQY
TRBV29-1	SVDLTAEIY
TRBV25-1	ASSERLRPGEQY
TRBV7-3	ASSLGLAGGYEQF
TRBV11-2	ASSSMRPGTGDPYEQY
TRBV2	ASRDSYHNQPQH
TRBV7-2	ASSLDGPGREGSKNIQY
TRBV10-1	ASDRGKNIQY
TRBV2	ASSEVQGTYEQY
TRBV15	ATSNRGDTGELF
TRBV5-5	ASSFGQGDYGYT
TRBV23-1	ASSPGLATYNEQF
TRBV9	ASSVSFSGTSGRDEQF
TRBV7-8	ATLLGGRSYNEQF
TRBV15	ATSSRPSGNTGELF
TRBV7-3	ASSATANTGELF
TRBV7-9	ASSSWKWDSGNTIY
TRBV19	ASSIEGDPYEQY
TRBV9	ASSVAGPNYGYT
TRBV27	ASSLGRELYEQY
TRBV25-1	ASVGTGPHQPQH
TRBV21-1	ASSPGMCEQY
TRBV7-3	ASSFLGGRASDTQY
TRBV2	AREMGEETQY
TRBV5-3	ARSFGPADSYTDTQY
TRBV15	ATSRDREGPTNEKLF
TRBV28	ASSSVSNQPQH
TRBV5-6	ASSLGDYHEQY
TRBV7-9	ASSLETGLVFFGEQF
TRBV2	ASTPKGTVSGNTIY
TRBV11-2	ASSSRGGTDTQY
TRBV20-1	SARAGEARF
TRBV11-2	ASSLDRGSNYGYT
TRBV28	ASRLRGGSYEQY